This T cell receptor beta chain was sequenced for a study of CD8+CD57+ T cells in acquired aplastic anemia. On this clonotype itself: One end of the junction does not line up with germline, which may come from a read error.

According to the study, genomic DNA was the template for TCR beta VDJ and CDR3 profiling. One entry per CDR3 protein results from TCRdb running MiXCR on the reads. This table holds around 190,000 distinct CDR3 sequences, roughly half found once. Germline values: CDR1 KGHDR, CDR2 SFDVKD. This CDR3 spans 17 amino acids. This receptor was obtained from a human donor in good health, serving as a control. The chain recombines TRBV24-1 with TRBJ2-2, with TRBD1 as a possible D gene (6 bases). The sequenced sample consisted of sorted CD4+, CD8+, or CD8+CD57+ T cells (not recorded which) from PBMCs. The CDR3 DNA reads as TGTGTCACCAGTGCCACGACAGGCCAGTCAAGGACCGGGGAGCTGTTCTTT. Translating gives CVTSATTGQSRTGELFF.